This T cell receptor beta chain was identified in a study of CD4 and CD8 cells across lung adenocarcinoma regions (dated 2018 in TCRdb). For the wider study: The study compared tumor centers with tumor margins to examine intratumor heterogeneity of the T cell receptor repertoire.

Patients with localized lung adenocarcinoma, a subtype of non-small cell lung cancer, were used as donors. The centers of localized lung adenocarcinomas were where the samples came from. For TCR repertoire analysis, CD4+ T cells from tumor tissue were profiled apart from CD8+ T cells. This clonotype was recorded at least ten times. Its cognate antigen has yet to be identified. No quality values exist for individual bases; no much larger clone is one base distant. The library relied on PCR. Sequencing relied on a HiSeq X Ten. TCRdb reprocessed the public reads (quality trimming at Q25 with fastp, clone calling with MiXCR) and kept in-frame beta chains. Entries are consolidated by CDR3 protein sequence, retaining the most common genes and DNA. This sample holds some 11,000 distinct CDR3 sequences; around half were observed only once. Of the sample, about a fifth falls within the top ten clones. Sequenced material: CD4+ T cells from the center of a lung tumor. This specimen's cell subset or site label, per the study, means: tumor center region. This TCR was sampled from a male donor with lung adenocarcinoma. The CD4 and CD8 labels of this study may be unreliable.

The CDR3: CASPLGTDTQYF. The DNA reads TGTGCCAGCCCCTTGGGCACAGATACGCAGTATTTT. The chain uses TRBV6-4 and TRBJ2-3; the D gene assignment is ambiguous. V drops 8 bases and J drops 1 base, leaving 7 bases in between. The CDR3 runs 12 amino acids, cysteine and phenylalanine included. Of the read, only the CDR3 DNA is kept; its 36 bases are in frame from base 1. CDR1 and CDR2, looked up from the germline V gene, are MRHNA and SNTAGT.